Listed below are T cell receptor beta chains from one sample, sequenced in a study of cytomegalovirus exposure and HLA in healthy donors. Repertoires were generated with immunoSEQ multiplex PCR, while TCRdb's copy carries only in-frame clones and drops some. The sample carries under 200,000 clones, 75% to 85% recorded once. The sample consisted of PBMCs. Every receptor here comes from a woman in her late teens or twenties in good health and CMV-seronegative. CDR3s include the opening cysteine and the closing phenylalanine or tryptophan. The D gene is left open where the match is weak. Where a row states a size, it is once, few, many or the class of an expanded clone; other rows omit it.

TRBV2	TRBJ1-4	.	.	TGTGCCAGCAGCCAGGGTTCCCAGGGAAAACTGTTTTTT	CASSQGSQGKLFF
TRBV5-1	TRBJ2-5	.	.	TGCGCCAGCAGGGTACAGGGCGTGCAGACCCAGTACTTC	CASRVQGVQTQYF
TRBV19	TRBJ1-1	once	.	TGTGCCACGACGACACCCCCGATGAACACTGAAGCTTTCTTT	CATTTPPMNTEAFF
TRBV18	TRBJ2-7	once	TRBD2	TGTGCCAGCTCACTTTCTCGGGAGGTATACGAGCAGTACTTC	CASSLSREVYEQYF
TRBV2	TRBJ2-6	.	.	TGTGCCAGCACCCCCCTCTCTGGGGCCAACGTCCTGACTTTC	CASTPLSGANVLTF
TRBV6-5	TRBJ1-4	.	.	TGTGCCACCAACACACAGGGTGGAGAAAAACTGTTTTTT	CATNTQGGEKLFF
TRBV5-1	TRBJ2-4	.	TRBD1	TGCGCCAGCAGCTTTGGGACAGGGAAAAACATTCAGTACTTC	CASSFGTGKNIQYF
TRBV4-2	TRBJ1-5	.	.	TGTGCCAGCAGCCACTATAGCAATCAGCCCCAGCATTTT	CASSHYSNQPQHF
TRBV7-8	TRBJ2-1	.	.	TGTGCCAGCAGCTTAGCGGTTCCGGCAGGGGTCTACAATGAGCAGTTCTTC	CASSLAVPAGVYNEQFF
TRBV5-1	TRBJ2-5	.	TRBD2	TGCGCCAGCAGCTTGGCTCGGGGGGGGATTCAGACCCAGTACTTC	CASSLARGGIQTQYF
TRBV14	TRBJ1-1	.	.	TGTGCCAGCAGCCAATTAACGGGGGGGACGAACACTGAAGCTTTCTTT	CASSQLTGGTNTEAFF
TRBV10-3	TRBJ1-6	.	TRBD1	TGTGCCATCAGTGAACGGGACAGCTATTCACCCCTCCACTTT	CAISERDSYSPLHF
TRBV27	TRBJ2-5	.	.	TGTGCCAGCAGCCCCGGGAGTTCGTACCAAGAGACCCAGTACTTC	CASSPGSSYQETQYF
TRBV7-6	TRBJ2-7	.	TRBD2	TGTGCCAGCATCCCGGGCCCTAGCGGGAGTAGCCACGAGCAGTACTTC	CASIPGPSGSSHEQYF
TRBV7-9	TRBJ2-7	few	TRBD2	TGTGCCAGCAGTACTAGCGGGAGATACGAGCAGTACTTC	CASSTSGRYEQYF
TRBV7-2	TRBJ2-1	.	.	TGTGCCAGCAGGTTAGGGACTGCCCAATTCCCTTACAATGAGCAGTTCTTC	CASRLGTAQFPYNEQFF
TRBV29-1	TRBJ1-2	.	.	TGCAGCGTTCGGACAGATATTAACTATGGCTACACCTTC	CSVRTDINYGYTF
TRBV28	TRBJ2-2	.	TRBD2	TGTGCCAGCAGCCCGTCGGTGGCGGGAGTGAACACCGGGGAGCTGTTTTTT	CASSPSVAGVNTGELFF
TRBV19	TRBJ1-6	.	.	TGTGCCAGTAGGGTGAGCTCCTATAATTCACCCCTCCACTTT	CASRVSSYNSPLHF
TRBV7-9	TRBJ2-2	.	TRBD1	TGTTCCAGCAGCCACCGGGACAGGGACACCGGGGAGCTGTTTTTT	CSSSHRDRDTGELFF
TRBV5-6	TRBJ2-5	.	TRBD2	TGTGCCAGCAGCTTATGGGGAGGGGACGGGACCCAGTACTTC	CASSLWGGDGTQYF
TRBV11-2	TRBJ2-7	.	.	TGTGCCAGCAGCCGCGGACTCTTGGTTGGCGAGCAGTACTTC	CASSRGLLVGEQYF
TRBV5-1	TRBJ2-1	.	.	TGCGCCAGCAGCTTCATTGTGTGGGGCGCCTACAATGAGCAGTTCTTC	CASSFIVWGAYNEQFF
TRBV14	TRBJ1-2	.	.	TGTGCCAGCAGCCAAGAATGGCAGGGTCACTACACCTTC	CASSQEWQGHYTF
TRBV5-1	TRBJ2-1	.	TRBD1	TGCGCCAGCAGTTTGGGGACAGTCAGTTACAATGAGCAGTTCTTC	CASSLGTVSYNEQFF
TRBV6-1	TRBJ1-6	.	.	TGTGCCAGCAGTGAACAGGGATCCTATAATTCACCCCTCCACTTT	CASSEQGSYNSPLHF
TRBV9	TRBJ2-2	.	TRBD2	TGTGCCAGCACCTTAGCGGGAGGGAACACCGGGGAGCTGTTTTTT	CASTLAGGNTGELFF
TRBV6-5	TRBJ2-7	few	TRBD2	TGTGCCAGCAGTCCCCCCGGTTCAGCGGGAGACGAGCAGTACTTC	CASSPPGSAGDEQYF
TRBV7-9	TRBJ2-1	.	.	TGTGCCAGCAGCGCCAACAGGGATCTATCCTACAATGAGCAGTTCTTC	CASSANRDLSYNEQFF
TRBV29-1	TRBJ1-1	.	.	TGCAGCGTTGAAGGCCTCGGGGGGATAAAGAACACTGAAGCTTTCTTT	CSVEGLGGIKNTEAFF
TRBV7-2	TRBJ2-5	.	.	TGTGCCAGCAGCCCGAACCTACAAGAGACCCAGTACTTC	CASSPNLQETQYF
TRBV25-1	TRBJ1-1	.	TRBD1	TGTGCCAGCACGGGAAAATGGGACAGGGGAGAAGCTTTCTTT	CASTGKWDRGEAFF
TRBV28	TRBJ2-3	once	TRBD2	TGTGCCAGCAGTTTCCCACGGGAGGCCGGCACAGATACGCAGTATTTT	CASSFPREAGTDTQYF
TRBV6-1	TRBJ2-5	.	TRBD2	TGTGCCAGCCTGACTAGCTCCCAAGAGACCCAGTACTTC	CASLTSSQETQYF
TRBV5-1	TRBJ2-5	.	.	TGCGCCAGCAGCTTGGTGGGGGGCCAAGAGACCCAGTACTTC	CASSLVGGQETQYF
TRBV28	TRBJ2-7	once	TRBD2	TGTGCCAGCAGTTTAGCGGGAGGTCCATCCTACGAGCAGTACTTC	CASSLAGGPSYEQYF
TRBV19	TRBJ2-5	once	TRBD1	TGTGCCAGTAGTAGGGACAGGGTCCTTCGGGGGGAGACCCAGTACTTC	CASSRDRVLRGETQYF
TRBV27	TRBJ1-1	.	TRBD1	TGTGCCAGCAGTTTTCGACAGGGAAACGGGGTGCCCCCCGCGAACACTGAAGCTTTCTTT	CASSFRQGNGVPPANTEAFF
TRBV5-1	TRBJ2-5	.	TRBD1	TGCGCCAGCAGCTTCACCCCCAGGGGGCGGCAGGGGGAGACCCAGTACTTC	CASSFTPRGRQGETQYF
TRBV30	TRBJ1-1	.	TRBD1	TGTGCCTGGAGTGTAATGCTGGGCAGGGGGCGAACTGAAGCTTTCTTT	CAWSVMLGRGRTEAFF
TRBV2	TRBJ2-3	.	TRBD2	TGTGCCAGCAGTCCCGGGACTAGCGGGACTAGCACAGATACGCAGTATTTT	CASSPGTSGTSTDTQYF
TRBV6-1	TRBJ2-7	.	TRBD1	TGTGCCAGCAGTGAAGCGACAGGGGCCAACGAGCAGTACTTC	CASSEATGANEQYF
TRBV7-7	TRBJ2-5	.	.	TGTGCCAGCAGCCCCCTCCTCCGGGACTCGGAGACCCAGTACTTC	CASSPLLRDSETQYF